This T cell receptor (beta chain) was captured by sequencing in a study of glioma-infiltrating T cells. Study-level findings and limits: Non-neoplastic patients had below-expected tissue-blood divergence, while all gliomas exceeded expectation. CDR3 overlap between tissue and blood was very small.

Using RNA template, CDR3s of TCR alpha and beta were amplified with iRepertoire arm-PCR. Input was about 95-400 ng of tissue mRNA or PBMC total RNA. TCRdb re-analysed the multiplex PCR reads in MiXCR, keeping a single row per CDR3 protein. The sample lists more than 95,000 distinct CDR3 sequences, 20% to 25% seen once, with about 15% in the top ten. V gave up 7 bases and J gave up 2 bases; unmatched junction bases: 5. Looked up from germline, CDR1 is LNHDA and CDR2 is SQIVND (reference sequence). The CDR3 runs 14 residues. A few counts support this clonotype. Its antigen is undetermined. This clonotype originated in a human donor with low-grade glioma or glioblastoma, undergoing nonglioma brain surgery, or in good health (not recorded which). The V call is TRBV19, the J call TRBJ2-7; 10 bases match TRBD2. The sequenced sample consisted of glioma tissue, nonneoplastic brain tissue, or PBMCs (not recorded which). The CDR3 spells CASIRTSGTYEQYF. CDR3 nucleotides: TGTGCCAGTATCCGGACTAGCGGTACCTACGAGCAGTACTTC. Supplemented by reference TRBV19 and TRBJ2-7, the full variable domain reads DGGITQSPKYLFRKEGQNVTLSCEQNLNHDAMYWYRQDPGQGLRLIYYSQIVNDFQKGDIAEGYSVSREKKESFPLTVTSAQKNPTAFYLCASIRTSGTYEQYFGPGTRLTVT.